The present TCR beta chain was sequenced within a study of shared clonotypes between healthy human individuals. Libraries were prepared by immunoSEQ multiplex PCR; TCRdb keeps only in-frame clonotypes and omits some of them. In the table there are 1.6 million or so clones, around 98.5% of which are singletons. CDR1 is SNHLY and CDR2 is FYNNEI in the germline V gene. The V end was cut by 2 bases, the J end by 6 bases, with 10 bases between. The CDR3 has 14 residues. The chain carries TRBV2 and TRBJ2-2; D remains ambiguous. Sequencing was done on a sample of naive CD4+ T cells sorted from blood. Indicated subset: CD45RA+ positively selected. The TCR comes from a man aged 25-45 years in good health. CDR3 nucleotides: TGTGCCAGCAGTGAATCGTCGGGCGCCGGGGAGCTGTTTTTT. It yields the protein CASSESSGAGELFF.